Listed here are 22 T cell receptor beta chains from one sample, sequenced in a study of cytomegalovirus exposure and HLA in healthy donors. It was with 60 Vbeta and 13 Jbeta primers that the PCR ran. The repertoire was sequenced with immunoSEQ multiplex PCR; TCRdb's copy has only in-frame clones and lacks some. Of roughly 100,000 clones in the sample, around 83% were seen once. Sequenced material: PBMCs. These receptors originate from a female donor in good health and CMV-seropositive.

The gene calls are TRBV18 and TRBJ1-1; D call uncertain. The ends were cut back, 7 bases at V and 2 bases at J, with 11 bases in the middle. CDR3 length: 13 residues. Germline CDR1 reads KGHSH; CDR2 reads LQKENI. This CDR3 is CASFRGRNTEAFF. CDR3 DNA sequence: TGTGCCAGCTTTAGAGGGCGAAACACTGAAGCTTTCTTT.

The chain is built from TRBV9 and TRBJ2-2; 7 bases align to TRBD1. The CDR3 has 17 amino acids. V dropped 4 bases and J dropped 5; count of bases not matched to a gene: 14. Germline CDR1 SGDLS, CDR2 YYNGEE. CDR3: CASSTPGRGPQTGELFF. The CDR3 DNA follows: TGTGCCAGCAGCACCCCGGGAAGGGGGCCTCAGACCGGGGAGCTGTTTTTT.

CDR3 region: CASSPETYEQYF. CDR3 sequence (DNA): TGCGCCAGCAGCCCAGAAACCTACGAGCAGTACTTC. This chain uses TRBV5-1 with TRBJ2-7; D ambiguous. The ends were cut back, 4 bases at V and 2 bases at J, with 7 bases in the middle. CDR3 length: 12 residues. Per the germline V gene, CDR1 is SGHRS and CDR2 is YFSETQ.

V and J are TRBV7-3 and TRBJ2-2; D unclear. With 8 bases removed from V and 7 bases from J, the gap between germline ends came to 14 bases. CDR3 length: 13 residues. Germline CDR1 reads SGHTA; CDR2 reads FQGTGA. The CDR3 region has the DNA TGTGCCAGCCGCCCCCGGCCGGGCGGGGAGCTGTTTTTT. Translating gives CASRPRPGGELFF.

The chain has TRBV18 and TRBJ2-3, with 8 bases aligning to TRBD1. Germline CDR1 reads KGHSH; CDR2 reads LQKENI. This CDR3 is built from 15 residues. J was trimmed by 6 bases and V by 2 bases; bases with no gene match: 7. CDR3 bases: TGTGCCAGCTCACCAATCCAGGGGGCTGGGGATACGCAGTATTTT. Encoded protein: CASSPIQGAGDTQYF.

The chain is built from TRBV6-5 and TRBJ2-2; D is possibly TRBD1 (6 bases). Germline CDR1 MNHEY, CDR2 SVGAGI. The CDR3 is 15 residues long. V was pared by 3 bases and J by 5 bases, with 13 bases between. The CDR3 DNA follows: TGTGCCAGCAGTTATGTTGGTCAGGGGACCGGGGAGCTGTTTTTT. Translation: CASSYVGQGTGELFF.

The V and J genes are TRBV27 and TRBJ1-6; 7 nucleotides align to TRBD1. The germline gives CDR1 MNHEY, CDR2 SMNVEV (reference sequence). The ends lost 5 bases at V and 10 bases at J; junction bases unmatched: 8. CDR3 length equals 14 residues. Here the CDR3 DNA reads TGTGCCAGCAGTACACAGGGGTTTCGGTCACCCCTCCACTTT. It is translated as CASSTQGFRSPLHF.

The rearrangement joins TRBV2 to TRBJ1-2; TRBD1 matches at 11 bases. The CDR3 extends over 15 amino acids. Germline V gene data show CDR1 as SNHLY and CDR2 as FYNNEI. V shed 6 bases and J 5 bases; nucleotides not matched to a gene: 8. The DNA of the CDR3 is TGTGCCAGCAGCACCGGGACAGGGGGAATATATGGCTACACCTTC. It is translated as CASSTGTGGIYGYTF.

The chain uses TRBV6-9 and TRBJ1-5, with 10 bases fitting TRBD1. The CDR3 extends over 18 amino acids. V shed 4 bases and J 0 bases; nucleotides not matched to a gene: 9. The germline V gene encodes CDR1 MNHGY and CDR2 SVAAGI. This CDR3 is CASSCLWTGGYSNQPQHF. Written as DNA, the CDR3 is TGTGCCAGCAGTTGCCTTTGGACAGGGGGTTATAGCAATCAGCCCCAGCATTTT.

This chain joins TRBV28 and TRBJ1-1; unclear D gene. Germline V gene lookup returns CDR1 MDHEN and CDR2 SYDVKM. The CDR3 has 17 residues. The V gene lost 4 bases and the J gene lost 0 bases, with 18 bases spanning the gap. The CDR3 sequence: CASSYHPGLGMNTEAFF. The DNA of the CDR3 is TGTGCCAGCAGTTATCACCCCGGACTAGGGATGAACACTGAAGCTTTCTTT.

The V and J genes are TRBV5-6 and TRBJ2-5, with a tentative D call TRBD1 (6 bases). The V gene lost 2 bases and the J gene lost 4 bases, with 12 bases spanning the gap. Looked up from germline, CDR1 is SGHDT and CDR2 is YYEEEE. The CDR3 is 14 residues long. The CDR3 DNA is TGTGCCAGCAGCTTCGAGGCAGGGGTAGAGACCCAGTACTTC. It yields the protein CASSFEAGVETQYF.

V is TRBV19 and J is TRBJ1-5; D remains ambiguous. The CDR3 runs to 14 residues. Germline V gives CDR1 LNHDA, CDR2 SQIVND (reference sequence). Trimming cost V 4 bases and J 0 bases, with 7 bases left between them. CDR3 in amino acids: CASSRLNSNQPQHF. For the CDR3, the DNA is TGTGCCAGTAGTAGGCTGAATAGCAATCAGCCCCAGCATTTT.

The CDR3 region has the DNA TGTGCCAGCAGCTTAGGAGACAGGGGGCAAGAGACCCAGTACTTC. Its protein is CASSLGDRGQETQYF. The V gene is TRBV7-9, the J gene TRBJ2-5; 9 bases agree with TRBD1. V was clipped by 1 base and J by 2 bases; unmatched bases: 2. Germline loops: CDR1 SEHNR, CDR2 FQNEAQ (reference sequence). The CDR3 covers 15 residues. Supplemented by reference TRBV7-9 and TRBJ2-5, the full variable domain reads DTGVSQNPRHKITKRGQNVTFRCDPISEHNRLYWYRQTLGQGPEFLTYFQNEAQLEKSRLLSDRFSAERPKGSFSTLEIQRTEQGDSAMYLCASSLGDRGQETQYFGPGTRLLVL.

The chain uses TRBV9 and TRBJ1-2, with TRBD1 matching over 7 bases. This CDR3 is 14 amino acids long. V lost 0 bases and J lost 8; bases outside the gene matches: 7. Germline CDR1 SGDLS, CDR2 YYNGEE. The CDR3 DNA reads TGTGCCAGCAGCGTAGTGGAGGGGGCTGGAGGCTACACCTTC. This gives the protein CASSVVEGAGGYTF.

The rearrangement links TRBV7-9 to TRBJ1-2, with no clear D. The V and J ends lost 4 bases and 3 bases respectively, with 6 bases between them. The CDR3 is 12 amino acids. Germline CDR1 reads SEHNR; CDR2 reads FQNEAQ (reference sequence). CDR3 amino acids: CASSYVDYGYTF. CDR3 coding DNA: TGTGCCAGCAGCTATGTCGACTATGGCTACACCTTC.

The genes are TRBV7-9 and TRBJ2-3; D remains unclear. The CDR3 loop spans 14 amino acids. V shed 5 bases and J shed 4 bases, with 13 bases lying between them. The germline V gene encodes CDR1 SEHNR and CDR2 FQNEAQ (reference sequence). The CDR3 region is CASSPELSPDTQYF. The CDR3 DNA sequence: TGTGCCAGCAGCCCCGAGCTTAGTCCAGATACGCAGTATTTT.

The genes are TRBV4-1 and TRBJ1-6, with D possibly TRBD1 on 6 matching bases. V was cut by 3 bases and J by 6 bases, with 24 bases left in between. Germline CDR1 is MGHRA and CDR2 is YSYEKL. The CDR3 sequence is 19 residues long. CDR3 nucleotide sequence: TGCGCCAGCAGCCACGAATGGATCGACAGGTTTAAGCGTAATTCACCCCTCCACTTT. It encodes CASSHEWIDRFKRNSPLHF.

This clone has only a few counts. The chain recombines TRBV27 with TRBJ1-1; possible D gene TRBD1, 5 bases. Per the germline V gene, CDR1 is MNHEY and CDR2 is SMNVEV (reference sequence). CDR3 length equals 16 residues. V was pared by 3 bases and J by 6 bases, with 20 bases between. The CDR3 region has the DNA TGTGCCAGCAGTTTCAATGGTGGAGGTGGGGGGGCTGAAGCTTTCTTT. Its protein product is CASSFNGGGGGAEAFF.

This clone was detected only once. CDR3 region: CAAATRTSGSNEQFF. CDR3 nucleotides: TGTGCCGCCGCGACCCGGACTAGCGGGAGCAATGAGCAGTTCTTC. The chain has TRBV27 and TRBJ2-1, with TRBD2 identical over 13 bases. Trimming took 11 bases from V and 6 from J; bases not matched to a gene: 10. This CDR3 region has 15 residues. From germline, CDR1 is MNHEY and CDR2 SMNVEV (reference sequence).

The chain links TRBV29-1 to TRBJ2-6; maybe TRBD1 (6 bases). Deletions cut 6 bases from V and 0 bases from J, with 9 bases between. Germline lookup yields CDR1 SQVTM and CDR2 ANQGSEA. This CDR3 region has 14 residues. The CDR3 coding sequence is TGCAGCGTACAAGGGGGCTCTGGGGCCAACGTCCTGACTTTC. This encodes CSVQGGSGANVLTF.

This clone came up once. The chain has TRBV6-5 and TRBJ1-5, with 10 bases identical to TRBD1. The CDR3 sequence is 14 residues long. V lost 6 bases to trimming and J lost 4 bases; unmatched junction nucleotides: 3. Germline loops: CDR1 MNHEY, CDR2 SVGAGI. As DNA, the CDR3 is TGTGCCAGCAGGGACAGGGGGATGAATCAGCCCCAGCATTTT. Residues: CASRDRGMNQPQHF.

This chain uses TRBV10-3 with TRBJ2-2, with 7 nucleotides matching TRBD1. Germline CDR1 ENHRY, CDR2 SYGVKD. The CDR3 extends over 15 amino acids. Unmatched junction bases numbered 6, after V lost 7 bases and J lost 1 base. The DNA of the CDR3 is TGTGCCATCATGCCGGGACAGCGGAACACCGGGGAGCTGTTTTTT. This sequence encodes CAIMPGQRNTGELFF.